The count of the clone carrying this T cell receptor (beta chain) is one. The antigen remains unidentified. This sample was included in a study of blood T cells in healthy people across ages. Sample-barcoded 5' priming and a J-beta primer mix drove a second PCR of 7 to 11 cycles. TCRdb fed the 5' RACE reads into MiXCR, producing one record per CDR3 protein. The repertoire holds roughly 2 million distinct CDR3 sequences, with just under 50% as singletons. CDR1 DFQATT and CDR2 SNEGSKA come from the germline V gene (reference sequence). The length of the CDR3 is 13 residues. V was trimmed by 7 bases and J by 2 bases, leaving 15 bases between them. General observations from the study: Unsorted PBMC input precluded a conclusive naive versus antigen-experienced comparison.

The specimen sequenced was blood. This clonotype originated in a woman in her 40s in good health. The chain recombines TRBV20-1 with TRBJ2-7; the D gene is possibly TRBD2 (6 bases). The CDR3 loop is CSGTRDQPYEQYF. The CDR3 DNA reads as TGCAGTGGCACGCGGGACCAACCCTACGAGCAGTACTTC.